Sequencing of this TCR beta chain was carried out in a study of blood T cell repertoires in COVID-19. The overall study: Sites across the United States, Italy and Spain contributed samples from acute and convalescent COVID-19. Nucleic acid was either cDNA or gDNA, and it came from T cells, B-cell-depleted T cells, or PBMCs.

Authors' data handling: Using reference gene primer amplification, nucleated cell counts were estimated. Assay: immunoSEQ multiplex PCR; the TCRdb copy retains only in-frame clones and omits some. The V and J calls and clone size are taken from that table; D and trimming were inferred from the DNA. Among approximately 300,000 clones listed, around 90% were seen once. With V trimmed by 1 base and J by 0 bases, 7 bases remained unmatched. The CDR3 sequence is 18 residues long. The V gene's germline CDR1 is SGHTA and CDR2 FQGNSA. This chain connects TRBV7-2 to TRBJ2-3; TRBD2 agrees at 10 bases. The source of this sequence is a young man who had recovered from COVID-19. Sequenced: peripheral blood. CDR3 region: CASSLVGPSGGSTDTQYF. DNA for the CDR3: TGTGCCAGCAGCTTAGTTGGGCCTAGCGGGGGTAGCACAGATACGCAGTATTTT. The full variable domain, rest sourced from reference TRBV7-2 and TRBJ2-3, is GAGVSQSPSNKVTEKGKDVELRCDPISGHTALYWYRQSLGQGLEFLIYFQGNSAPDKSGLPSDRFSAERTGGSVSTLTIQRTQQEDSAVYLCASSLVGPSGGSTDTQYFGPGTRLTVL.